The sequence of this TCR beta chain was determined in a study of monozygotic twins with inflammatory bowel disease. The CDR3 consists of 14 residues. The germline V gene has CDR1 SEHNR and CDR2 FQNEAQ (reference sequence). Following a re-call of the 5' RACE reads, TCRdb has one entry per CDR3 protein and lacks DNA. The sample table includes some 150,000 distinct CDR3 sequences. The chain is built from TRBV7-9 and TRBJ2-7; TCRdb indicates TRBD2, and absent DNA this call remains unverified. Input material: blood. This receptor was taken from a human donor with ulcerative colitis or Crohn's disease, or a healthy co-twin of an affected twin (not recorded which). The CDR3 here is CASSPRDSNYEQYF.